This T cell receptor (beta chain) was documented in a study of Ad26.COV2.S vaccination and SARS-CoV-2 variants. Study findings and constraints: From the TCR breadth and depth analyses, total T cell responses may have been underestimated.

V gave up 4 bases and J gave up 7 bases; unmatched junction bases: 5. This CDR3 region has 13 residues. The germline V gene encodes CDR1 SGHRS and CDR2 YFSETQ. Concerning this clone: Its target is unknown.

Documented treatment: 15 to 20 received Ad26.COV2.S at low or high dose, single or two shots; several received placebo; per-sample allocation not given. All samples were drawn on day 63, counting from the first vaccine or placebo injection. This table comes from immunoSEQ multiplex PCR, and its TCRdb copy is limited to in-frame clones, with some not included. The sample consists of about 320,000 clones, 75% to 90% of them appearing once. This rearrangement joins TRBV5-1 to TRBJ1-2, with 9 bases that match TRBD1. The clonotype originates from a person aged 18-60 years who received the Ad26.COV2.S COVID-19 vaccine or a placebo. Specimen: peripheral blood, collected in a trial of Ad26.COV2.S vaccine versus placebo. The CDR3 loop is CASSEGQGGGYTF. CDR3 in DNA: TGCGCCAGCAGCGAGGGACAGGGAGGTGGCTACACCTTC.